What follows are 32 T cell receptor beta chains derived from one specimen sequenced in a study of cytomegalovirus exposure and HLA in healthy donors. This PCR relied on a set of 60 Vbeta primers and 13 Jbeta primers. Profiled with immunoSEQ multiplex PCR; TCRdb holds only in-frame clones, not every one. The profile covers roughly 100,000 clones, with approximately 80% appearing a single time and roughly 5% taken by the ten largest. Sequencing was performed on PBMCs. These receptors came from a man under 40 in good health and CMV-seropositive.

CDR3 residues: CASSLMVSGTGVSDTQYF. In nucleotides, the CDR3 is TGTGCCAGCAGCTTAATGGTTTCGGGGACAGGGGTATCAGATACGCAGTATTTT. The V call is TRBV7-3, the J call TRBJ2-3; 10 bases are shared with TRBD1. The CDR3 is 18 residues long. Trimming took 1 base from V and 4 from J; bases not matched to a gene: 11. Germline V gives CDR1 SGHTA, CDR2 FQGTGA. The whole variable domain, remainder taken from reference TRBV7-3 and TRBJ2-3, is GAGVSQTPSNKVTEKGKYVELRCDPISGHTALYWYRQSLGQGPEFLIYFQGTGAADDSGLPNDRFFAVRPEGSVSTLKIQRTERGDSAVYLCASSLMVSGTGVSDTQYFGPGTRLTVL.

The CDR3 bases are TGTGCCAGCAGTTGGGCATCGAACACTGAAGCTTTCTTT. Amino acid sequence: CASSWASNTEAFF. The gene calls are TRBV27 and TRBJ1-1; no firm D call. The germline V gene has CDR1 MNHEY and CDR2 SMNVEV (reference sequence). CDR3 length equals 13 residues. With 4 bases removed from V and 1 base from J, the gap between germline ends came to 7 bases.

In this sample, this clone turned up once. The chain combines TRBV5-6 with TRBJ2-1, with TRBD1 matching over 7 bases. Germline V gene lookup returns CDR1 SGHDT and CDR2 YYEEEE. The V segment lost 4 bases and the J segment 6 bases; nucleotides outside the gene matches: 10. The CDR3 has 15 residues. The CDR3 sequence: CASSKDGQVPNEQFF. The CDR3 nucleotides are TGTGCCAGCAGCAAAGACGGACAGGTTCCCAATGAGCAGTTCTTC.

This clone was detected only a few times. CDR3 nucleotide sequence: TGTGCCAGCAAGACCGGGACAGGGCCCTACGAGCAGTACTTC. It encodes CASKTGTGPYEQYF. The chain joins TRBV27 to TRBJ2-7, with 9 bases fitting TRBD1. Germline lookup yields CDR1 MNHEY and CDR2 SMNVEV (reference sequence). This CDR3 is built from 14 residues. V dropped 7 bases and J dropped 2; count of bases not matched to a gene: 6.

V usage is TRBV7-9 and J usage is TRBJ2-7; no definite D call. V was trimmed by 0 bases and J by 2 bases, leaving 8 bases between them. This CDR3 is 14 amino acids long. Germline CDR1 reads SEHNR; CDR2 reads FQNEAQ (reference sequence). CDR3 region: CASSLAGTTYEQYF. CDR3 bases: TGTGCCAGCAGCTTAGCGGGCACCACCTACGAGCAGTACTTC. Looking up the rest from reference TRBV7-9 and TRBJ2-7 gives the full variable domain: DTGVSQNPRHKITKRGQNVTFRCDPISEHNRLYWYRQTLGQGPEFLTYFQNEAQLEKSRLLSDRFSAERPKGSFSTLEIQRTEQGDSAMYLCASSLAGTTYEQYFGPGTRLTVT.

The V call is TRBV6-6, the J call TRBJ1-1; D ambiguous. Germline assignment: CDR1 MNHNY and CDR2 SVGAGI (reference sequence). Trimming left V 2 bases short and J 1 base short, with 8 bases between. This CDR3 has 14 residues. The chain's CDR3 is CASSYQAGNTEAFF. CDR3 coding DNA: TGTGCCAGCAGTTACCAAGCGGGGAACACTGAAGCTTTCTTT.

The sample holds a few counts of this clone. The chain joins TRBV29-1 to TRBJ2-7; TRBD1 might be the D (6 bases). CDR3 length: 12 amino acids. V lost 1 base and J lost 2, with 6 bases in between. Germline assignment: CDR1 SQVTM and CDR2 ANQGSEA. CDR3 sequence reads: CSVEGTAYEQYF. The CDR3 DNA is TGCAGCGTTGAAGGGACAGCCTACGAGCAGTACTTC.

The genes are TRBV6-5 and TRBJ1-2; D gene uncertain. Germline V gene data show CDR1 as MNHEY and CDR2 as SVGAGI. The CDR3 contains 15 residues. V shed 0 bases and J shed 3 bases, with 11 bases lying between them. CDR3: CASSYSVEGDYGYTF. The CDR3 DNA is TGTGCCAGCAGTTACTCGGTTGAGGGCGACTATGGCTACACCTTC.

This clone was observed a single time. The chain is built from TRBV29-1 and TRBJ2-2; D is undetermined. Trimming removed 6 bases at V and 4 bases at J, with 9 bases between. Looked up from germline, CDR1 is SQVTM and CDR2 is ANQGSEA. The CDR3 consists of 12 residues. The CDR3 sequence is CSVETGTGELFF. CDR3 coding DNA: TGCAGCGTCGAAACGGGCACCGGGGAGCTGTTTTTT.

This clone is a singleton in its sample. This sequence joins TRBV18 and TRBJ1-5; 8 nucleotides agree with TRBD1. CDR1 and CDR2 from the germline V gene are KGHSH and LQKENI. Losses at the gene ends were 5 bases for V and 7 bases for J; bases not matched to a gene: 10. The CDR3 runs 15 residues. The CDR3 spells CASSSGQGNAQPQHF. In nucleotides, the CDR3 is TGTGCCAGCTCATCTGGACAGGGAAACGCGCAGCCCCAGCATTTT.

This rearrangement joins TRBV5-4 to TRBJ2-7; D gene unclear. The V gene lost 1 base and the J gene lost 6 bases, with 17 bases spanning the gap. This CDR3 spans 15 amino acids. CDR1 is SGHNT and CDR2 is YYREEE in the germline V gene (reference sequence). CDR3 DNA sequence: TGTGCCAGCAGCTTGATACTCGGCACCTCGGGCGAGCAGTACTTC. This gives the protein CASSLILGTSGEQYF. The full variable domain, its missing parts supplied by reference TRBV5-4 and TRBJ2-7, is ETGVTQSPTHLIKTRGQQVTLRCSSQSGHNTVSWYQQALGQGPQFIFQYYREEENGRGNFPPRFSGLQFPNYSSELNVNALELDDSALYLCASSLILGTSGEQYFGPGTRLTVT.

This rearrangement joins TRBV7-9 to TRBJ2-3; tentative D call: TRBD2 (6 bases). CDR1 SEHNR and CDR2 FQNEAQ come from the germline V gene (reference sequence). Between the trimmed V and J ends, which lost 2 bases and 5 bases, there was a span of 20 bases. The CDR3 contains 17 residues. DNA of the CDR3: TGTGCCAGCAGCTTATATCCCCTGGGACTCCAGGGAGATACGCAGTATTTT. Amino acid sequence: CASSLYPLGLQGDTQYF.

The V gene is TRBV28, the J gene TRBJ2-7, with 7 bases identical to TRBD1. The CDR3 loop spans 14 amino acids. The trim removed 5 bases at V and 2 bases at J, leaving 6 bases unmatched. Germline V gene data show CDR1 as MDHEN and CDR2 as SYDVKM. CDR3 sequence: CASSRRQGAYEQYF. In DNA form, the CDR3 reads TGTGCCAGCAGTCGAAGACAGGGCGCCTACGAGCAGTACTTC.

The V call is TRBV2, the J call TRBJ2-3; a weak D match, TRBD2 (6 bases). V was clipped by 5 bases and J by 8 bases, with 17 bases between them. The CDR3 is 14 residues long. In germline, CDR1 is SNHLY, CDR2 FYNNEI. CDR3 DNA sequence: TGTGCCAGCAGTCCAGAGAGGGAGGCAGGTACGCAGTATTTT. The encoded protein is CASSPEREAGTQYF. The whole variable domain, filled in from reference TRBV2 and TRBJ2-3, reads EPEVTQTPSHQVTQMGQEVILRCVPISNHLYFYWYRQILGQKVEFLVSFYNNEISEKSEIFDDQFSVERPDGSNFTLKIRSTKLEDSAMYFCASSPEREAGTQYFGPGTRLTVL.

CDR3 sequence reads: CASSSQGVRVPGEAFF. As DNA, the CDR3 is TGCGCCAGCAGCTCTCAGGGGGTGCGAGTACCTGGTGAAGCTTTCTTT. The V call is TRBV5-1, the J call TRBJ1-1; TRBD1 matches at 7 bases. Germline loops: CDR1 SGHRS, CDR2 YFSETQ. This CDR3 has 16 amino acids. V gave up 3 bases and J gave up 7 bases; unmatched junction bases: 15.

The CDR3 DNA reads TGTGCCAGCAGCACGGGAGGGAGGGCAATAGGAGATACGCAGTATTTT. Translated, it gives CASSTGGRAIGDTQYF. The chain is built from TRBV7-6 and TRBJ2-3, with 8 bases lining up with TRBD2. In germline, CDR1 is SGHVS, CDR2 FNYEAQ. J gave up 5 bases and V 5 bases, and 12 bases lay outside the gene matches. There are 16 residues in the CDR3.

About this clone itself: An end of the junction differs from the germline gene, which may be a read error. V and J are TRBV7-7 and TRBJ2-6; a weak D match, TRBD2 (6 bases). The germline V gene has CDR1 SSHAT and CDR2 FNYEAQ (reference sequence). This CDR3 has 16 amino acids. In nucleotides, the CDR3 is TGTGCTAGCAGCCCCGGGGGTGGCTCTGGGGCCAACGTCCTGACTTTC. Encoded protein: CASSPGGGSGANVLTF.

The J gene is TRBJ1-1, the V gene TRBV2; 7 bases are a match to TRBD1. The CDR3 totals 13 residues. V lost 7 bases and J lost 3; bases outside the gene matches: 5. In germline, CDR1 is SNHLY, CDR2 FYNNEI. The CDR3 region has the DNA TGTGCCAGCATCCCCGACAGGGACACTGAAGCTTTCTTT. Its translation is CASIPDRDTEAFF. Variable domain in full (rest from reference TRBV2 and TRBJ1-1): EPEVTQTPSHQVTQMGQEVILRCVPISNHLYFYWYRQILGQKVEFLVSFYNNEISEKSEIFDDQFSVERPDGSNFTLKIRSTKLEDSAMYFCASIPDRDTEAFFGQGTRLTVV.

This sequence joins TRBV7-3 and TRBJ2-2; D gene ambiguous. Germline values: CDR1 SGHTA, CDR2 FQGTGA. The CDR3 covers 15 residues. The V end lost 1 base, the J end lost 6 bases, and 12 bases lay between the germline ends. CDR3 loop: CASSLSPVTPGELFF. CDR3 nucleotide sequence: TGTGCCAGCAGCTTAAGCCCAGTCACACCCGGGGAGCTGTTTTTT.

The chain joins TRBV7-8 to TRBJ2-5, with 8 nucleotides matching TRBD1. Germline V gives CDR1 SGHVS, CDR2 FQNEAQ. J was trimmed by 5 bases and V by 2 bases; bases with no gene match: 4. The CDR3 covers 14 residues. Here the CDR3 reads CASSLQGAGETQYF. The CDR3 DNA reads TGTGCCAGCAGCTTACAGGGGGCGGGGGAGACCCAGTACTTC.

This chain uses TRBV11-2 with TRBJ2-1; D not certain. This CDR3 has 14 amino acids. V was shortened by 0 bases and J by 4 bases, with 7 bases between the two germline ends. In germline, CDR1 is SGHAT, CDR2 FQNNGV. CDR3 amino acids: CASSLEAGYNEQFF. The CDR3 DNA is TGTGCCAGCAGCTTAGAGGCCGGGTACAATGAGCAGTTCTTC.

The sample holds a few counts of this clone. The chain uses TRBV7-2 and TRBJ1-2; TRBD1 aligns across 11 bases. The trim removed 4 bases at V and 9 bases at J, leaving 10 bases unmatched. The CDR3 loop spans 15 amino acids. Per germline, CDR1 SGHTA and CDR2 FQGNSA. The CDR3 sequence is CASSSREDRGRSYTF. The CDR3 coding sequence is TGTGCCAGCAGCTCTAGAGAGGACAGGGGGCGTAGCTACACCTTC.

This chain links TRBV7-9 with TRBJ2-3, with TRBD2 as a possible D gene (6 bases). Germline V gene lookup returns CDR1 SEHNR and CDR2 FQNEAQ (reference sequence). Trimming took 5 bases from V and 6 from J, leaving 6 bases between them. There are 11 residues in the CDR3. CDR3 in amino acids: CASSREDTQYF. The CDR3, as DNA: TGTGCCAGCAGCCGGGAGGATACGCAGTATTTT.

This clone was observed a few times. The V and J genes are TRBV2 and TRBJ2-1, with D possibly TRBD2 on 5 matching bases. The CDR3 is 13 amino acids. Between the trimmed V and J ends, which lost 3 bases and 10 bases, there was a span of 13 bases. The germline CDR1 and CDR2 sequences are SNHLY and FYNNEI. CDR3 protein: CASSEARPGEQFF. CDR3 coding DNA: TGTGCCAGCAGTGAGGCCCGACCGGGGGAGCAGTTCTTC.

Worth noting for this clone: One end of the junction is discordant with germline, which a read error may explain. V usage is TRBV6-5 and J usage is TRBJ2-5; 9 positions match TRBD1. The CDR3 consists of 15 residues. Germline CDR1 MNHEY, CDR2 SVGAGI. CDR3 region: CVSRRDRVTQETQYF. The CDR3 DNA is TGTGTCAGCAGACGGGACAGGGTCACCCAAGAGACCCAGTACTTC.

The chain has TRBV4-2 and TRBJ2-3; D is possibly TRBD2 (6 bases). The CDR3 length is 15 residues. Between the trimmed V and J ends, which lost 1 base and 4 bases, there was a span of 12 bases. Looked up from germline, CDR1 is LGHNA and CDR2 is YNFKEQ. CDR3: CASSQGSGGADTQYF. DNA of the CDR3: TGTGCCAGCAGCCAAGGGTCAGGAGGGGCAGATACGCAGTATTTT.

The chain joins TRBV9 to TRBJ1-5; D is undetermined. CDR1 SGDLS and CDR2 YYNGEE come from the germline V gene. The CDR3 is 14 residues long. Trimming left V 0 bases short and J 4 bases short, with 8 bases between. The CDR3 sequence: CASSVGGGNQPQHF. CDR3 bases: TGTGCCAGCAGCGTAGGCGGAGGGAATCAGCCCCAGCATTTT.

The DNA for the CDR3 is TGTGCCGCCCCCGGGGAACAGGGTGCCACCGGGGAGCTGTTTTTT. Amino acids: CAAPGEQGATGELFF. The chain has TRBV7-9 and TRBJ2-2; weak D call: TRBD1 (6 bases). V shed 11 bases and J shed 4 bases, with 20 bases lying between them. The CDR3 spans 15 residues. CDR1 is SEHNR and CDR2 is FQNEAQ in the germline V gene (reference sequence).

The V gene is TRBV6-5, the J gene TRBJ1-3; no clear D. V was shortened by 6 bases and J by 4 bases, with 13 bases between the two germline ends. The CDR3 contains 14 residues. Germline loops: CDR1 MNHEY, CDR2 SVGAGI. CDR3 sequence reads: CASSWLGPGNTIYF. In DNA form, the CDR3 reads TGTGCCAGCAGCTGGCTAGGTCCAGGAAACACCATATATTTT.

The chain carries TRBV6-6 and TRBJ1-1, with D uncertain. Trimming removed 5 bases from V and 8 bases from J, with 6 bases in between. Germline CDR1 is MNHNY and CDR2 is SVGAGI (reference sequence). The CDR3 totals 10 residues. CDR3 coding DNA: TGTGCCAGCAGTAGCATCGAAGCTTTCTTT. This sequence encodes CASSSIEAFF.

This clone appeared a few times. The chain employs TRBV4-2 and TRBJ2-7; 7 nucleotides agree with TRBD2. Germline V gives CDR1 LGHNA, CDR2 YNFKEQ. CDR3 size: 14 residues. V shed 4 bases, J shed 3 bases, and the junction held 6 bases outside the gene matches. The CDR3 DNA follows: TGTGCCAGCAGCCCTGGGACGGGAGGCTACGAGCAGTACTTC. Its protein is CASSPGTGGYEQYF.

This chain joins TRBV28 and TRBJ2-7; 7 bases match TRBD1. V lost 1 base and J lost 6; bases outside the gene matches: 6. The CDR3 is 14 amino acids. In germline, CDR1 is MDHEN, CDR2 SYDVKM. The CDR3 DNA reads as TGTGCCAGCAGTTTATTCGGCACAGGGGCCGAGCAGTACGTC. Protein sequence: CASSLFGTGAEQYV.